Shown below are 2 T cell receptor beta chains from a single sample sequenced in a study of blood T cell repertoires in COVID-19. The table came from immunoSEQ multiplex PCR; TCRdb's copy has only in-frame clones and leaves some out. The sample carries around 300,000 clones, about 90% recorded once. Sequencing was done on a sample of peripheral blood. All receptors come from a woman aged 40 to 55 with COVID-19, enrolled during active disease.

The chain uses TRBV20-1 and TRBJ1-1; no clear D. The CDR3 is made up of 11 amino acids. The V and J ends lost 2 bases and 6 bases respectively, with 7 bases between them. Germline lookup yields CDR1 DFQATT and CDR2 SNEGSKA (reference sequence). As DNA, the CDR3 is TGCAGTGCTAGACCCTTCGCTGAAGCTTTCTTT. Translating it yields CSARPFAEAFF.

The rearrangement links TRBV5-4 to TRBJ1-6; possibly TRBD1 for D (6 bases). V was trimmed by 4 bases and J by 4 bases, leaving 12 bases between them. CDR3 size: 15 residues. Per germline, CDR1 SGHNT and CDR2 YYREEE (reference sequence). The CDR3: CASSHGQIYNSPLHF. The CDR3 nucleotides read TGTGCCAGCAGCCATGGACAGATATATAATTCACCCCTCCACTTT. Full variable domain (missing parts from reference TRBV5-4 and TRBJ1-6): ETGVTQSPTHLIKTRGQQVTLRCSSQSGHNTVSWYQQALGQGPQFIFQYYREEENGRGNFPPRFSGLQFPNYSSELNVNALELDDSALYLCASSHGQIYNSPLHFGNGTRLTVT.